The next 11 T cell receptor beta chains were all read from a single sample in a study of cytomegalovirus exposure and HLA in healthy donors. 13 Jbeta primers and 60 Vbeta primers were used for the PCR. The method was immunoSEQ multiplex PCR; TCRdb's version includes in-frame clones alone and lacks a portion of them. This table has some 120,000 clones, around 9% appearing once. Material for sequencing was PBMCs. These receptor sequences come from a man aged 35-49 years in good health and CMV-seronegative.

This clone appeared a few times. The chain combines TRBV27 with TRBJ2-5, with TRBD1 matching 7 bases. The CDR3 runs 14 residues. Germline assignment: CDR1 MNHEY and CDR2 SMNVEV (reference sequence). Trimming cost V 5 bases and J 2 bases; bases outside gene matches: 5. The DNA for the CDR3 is TGTGCCAGCAGTGCTGGGACAGTACAAGAGACCCAGTACTTC. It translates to CASSAGTVQETQYF.

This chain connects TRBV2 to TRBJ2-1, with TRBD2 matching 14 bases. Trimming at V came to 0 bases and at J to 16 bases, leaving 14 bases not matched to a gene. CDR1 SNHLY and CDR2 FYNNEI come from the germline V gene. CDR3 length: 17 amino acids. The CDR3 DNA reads TGTGCCAGCAGTGAAGCCCGTCCCGGGACTAGCGGGGGCCGGCGATTCTTC. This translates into CASSEARPGTSGGRRFF.

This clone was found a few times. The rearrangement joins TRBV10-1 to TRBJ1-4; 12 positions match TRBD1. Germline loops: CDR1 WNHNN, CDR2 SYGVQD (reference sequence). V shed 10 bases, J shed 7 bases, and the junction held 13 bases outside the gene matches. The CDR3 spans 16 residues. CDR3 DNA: TGCGCCAAGGGACAGGGGGCAGGGGTGGTTAGTGAAAAACTGTTTTTT. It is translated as CAKGQGAGVVSEKLFF.

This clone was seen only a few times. The CDR3 DNA follows: TGTGCCAGCAGCCCCCAGGGGGCGACCGGGGAGCTGTTTTTT. Translation: CASSPQGATGELFF. The V gene is TRBV7-2, the J gene TRBJ2-2, with 8 bases identical to TRBD1. CDR3 size: 14 residues. The junction had 4 bases not matched to a gene; V was cut back by 5 bases and J by 5 bases. Germline CDR1 reads SGHTA; CDR2 reads FQGNSA.

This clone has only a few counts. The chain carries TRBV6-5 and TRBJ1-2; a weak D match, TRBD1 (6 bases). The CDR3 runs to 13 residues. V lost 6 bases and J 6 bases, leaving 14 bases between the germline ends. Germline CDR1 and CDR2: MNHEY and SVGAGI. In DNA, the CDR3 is TGTGCCAGCAGCCGAGGGACATCCGATGGCTACACCTTC. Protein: CASSRGTSDGYTF.

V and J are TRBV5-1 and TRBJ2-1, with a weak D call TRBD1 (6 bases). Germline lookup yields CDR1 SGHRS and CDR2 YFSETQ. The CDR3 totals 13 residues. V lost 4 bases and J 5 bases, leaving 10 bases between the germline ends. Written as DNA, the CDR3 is TGCGCCAGCAGCCCCGGACAGCACAATGAGCAGTTCTTC. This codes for CASSPGQHNEQFF.

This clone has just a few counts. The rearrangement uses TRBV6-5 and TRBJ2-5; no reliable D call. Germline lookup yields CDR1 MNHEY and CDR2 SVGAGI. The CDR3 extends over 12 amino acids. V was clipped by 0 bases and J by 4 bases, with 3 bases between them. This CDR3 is CASSYSRETQYF. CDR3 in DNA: TGTGCCAGCAGTTACTCGAGAGAGACCCAGTACTTC.

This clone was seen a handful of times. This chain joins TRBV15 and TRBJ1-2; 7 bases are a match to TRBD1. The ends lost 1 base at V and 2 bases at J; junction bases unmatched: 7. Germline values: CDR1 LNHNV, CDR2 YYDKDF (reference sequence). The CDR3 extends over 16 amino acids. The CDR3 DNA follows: TGTGCCACCAGCAGAGGAAACAGGGGCCGCAACTATGGCTACACCTTC. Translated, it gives CATSRGNRGRNYGYTF.

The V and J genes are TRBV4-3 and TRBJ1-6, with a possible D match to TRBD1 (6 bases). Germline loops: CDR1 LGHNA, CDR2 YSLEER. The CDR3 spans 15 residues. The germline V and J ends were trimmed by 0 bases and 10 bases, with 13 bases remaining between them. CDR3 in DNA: TGCGCCAGCAGCCAAGAATCAGGGGCACTCTCACCCCTCCACTTT. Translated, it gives CASSQESGALSPLHF.

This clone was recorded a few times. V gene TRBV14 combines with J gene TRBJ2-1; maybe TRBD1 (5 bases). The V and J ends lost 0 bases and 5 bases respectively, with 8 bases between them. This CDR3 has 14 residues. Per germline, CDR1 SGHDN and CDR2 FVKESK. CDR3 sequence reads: CASSQELGDNEQFF. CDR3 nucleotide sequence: TGTGCCAGCAGCCAAGAGTTAGGGGACAATGAGCAGTTCTTC.

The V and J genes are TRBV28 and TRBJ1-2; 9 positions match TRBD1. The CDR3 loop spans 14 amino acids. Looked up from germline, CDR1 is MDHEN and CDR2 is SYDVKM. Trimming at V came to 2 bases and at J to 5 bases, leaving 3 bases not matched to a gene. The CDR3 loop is CASSLKGTGYGYTF. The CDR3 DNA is TGTGCCAGCAGTTTAAAGGGGACAGGGTATGGCTACACCTTC.